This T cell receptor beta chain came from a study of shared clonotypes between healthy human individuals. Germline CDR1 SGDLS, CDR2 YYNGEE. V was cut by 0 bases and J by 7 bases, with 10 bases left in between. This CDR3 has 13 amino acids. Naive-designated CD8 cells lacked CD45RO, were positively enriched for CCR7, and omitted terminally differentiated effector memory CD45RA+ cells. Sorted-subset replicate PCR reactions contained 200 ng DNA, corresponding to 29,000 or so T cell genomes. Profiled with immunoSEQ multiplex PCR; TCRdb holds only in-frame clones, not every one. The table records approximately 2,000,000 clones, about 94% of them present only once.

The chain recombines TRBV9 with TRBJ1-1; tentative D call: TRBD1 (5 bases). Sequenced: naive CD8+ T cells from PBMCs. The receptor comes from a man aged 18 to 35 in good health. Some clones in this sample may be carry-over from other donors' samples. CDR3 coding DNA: TGTGCCAGCAGCGTAGGAGGGGTGAGTGAAGCTTTCTTT. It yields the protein CASSVGGVSEAFF.